Below, one T cell receptor beta chain is given with its context. This specimen comes from a study of early T cells in non-severe SARS-CoV-2 infection. Turning to the study itself: The authors sequenced bulk RNA from unsorted whole blood, leaving chains unpaired.

Each cDNA molecule carried a unique molecular identifier. One entry per CDR3 protein results from TCRdb running MiXCR on the 5' RACE reads. The profile shows 80,000 to 95,000 distinct CDR3 sequences, around 16% of them singletons. This clonotype originated in an adult who was a healthcare worker with PCR-confirmed SARS-CoV-2 infection or an uninfected control (not recorded which). The sequenced sample was whole blood, obtained at baseline.

DNA of the CDR3: TGTGCCAGTAGCATTAAGACTAGCGGAACCTACGAGCAGTACTTC. Amino acid sequence: CASSIKTSGTYEQYF. The rearrangement links TRBV19 to TRBJ2-7; 9 bases line up with TRBD2. CDR1 is LNHDA, CDR2 SQIVND, per germline (reference sequence). The CDR3 is 15 amino acids. The junction had 8 bases not matched to a gene; V was cut back by 6 bases and J by 2 bases.